A single sample is the source of the 26 T cell receptor beta chains below, sequenced in a study of graft-versus-host responses after intestinal transplantation. TCRdb's table, derived via immunoSEQ multiplex PCR, lists solely in-frame clones and lacks some. The repertoire holds some 12,000 clones, around 80% seen once, with approximately 53% in the top ten. This specimen was PBMCs, taken approximately 120 days after transplant. These receptors originate from a human patient who received an intestinal transplant, so some T cells may come from the graft donor.

The chain uses TRBV5-1 and TRBJ2-2; D call uncertain. Germline CDR1 and CDR2: SGHRS and YFSETQ. V lost 0 bases, J lost 6 bases, and 6 bases lay in between. CDR3 size: 13 residues. The CDR3 protein is CASSLDAAGELFF. The CDR3 DNA reads as TGCGCCAGCAGCTTGGACGCCGCCGGGGAGCTGTTTTTT.

The chain combines TRBV21-1 with TRBJ2-7; TRBD1, as called in the table, went unchecked against the DNA. TRBV21-1 is tagged as a pseudogene. The CDR3 totals 15 residues. The CDR3 DNA follows: TGTGCCAGCAAGGGGCGACTTCCCCTCTCCTACGAGCAGTACTTC. The encoded protein is CASKGRLPLSYEQYF.

The chain is built from TRBV11-3 and TRBJ2-1; D unclear. Germline lookup yields CDR1 SGHNT and CDR2 YENEEA. The CDR3 is made up of 15 amino acids. Trimming left V 2 bases short and J 2 bases short, with 10 bases between. The CDR3 sequence: CASSLQRTPYNEQFF. The CDR3 DNA reads as TGTGCCAGCAGCTTACAGCGAACCCCCTACAATGAGCAGTTCTTC.

This clone was recorded once. Different DNA sequences within this sample yield the same CDR3. V gene TRBV19 combines with J gene TRBJ2-2; TRBD1 aligns across 8 bases. Germline V CDR1 and CDR2: LNHDA, SQIVND (reference sequence). The CDR3 totals 16 residues. V lost 2 bases to trimming and J lost 5 bases; unmatched junction nucleotides: 7. CDR3 sequence reads: CASSIRPRGRTGELFF. The DNA of the CDR3 is TGTGCCAGTAGTATAAGGCCCAGGGGGCGGACCGGGGAGCTGTTTTTT.

The J gene is TRBJ2-7, the V gene TRBV29-1; 14 bases map to TRBD2. V shed 6 bases, J shed 6 bases, and the junction held 7 bases outside the gene matches. CDR1 and CDR2 (germline): SQVTM, ANQGSEA. This CDR3 contains 14 residues. The CDR3 spells CSVPGTSGSSEQYF. The CDR3 coding sequence is TGCAGCGTCCCAGGGACTAGCGGGAGCAGCGAGCAGTACTTC.

This clone has only a few counts. The gene calls are TRBV6-4 and TRBJ2-2; TRBD2 agrees at 12 bases. The CDR3 length is 15 residues. Germline V CDR1 and CDR2: MRHNA, SNTAGT. Trimming took 2 bases from V and 6 from J; bases not matched to a gene: 1. The CDR3 DNA reads as TGTGCCAGCAGTGACACTAGCGGGGGGCCCGGGGAGCTGTTTTTT. It codes for CASSDTSGGPGELFF.

The rearrangement uses TRBV27 and TRBJ1-5; 8 bases are a match to TRBD1. With 2 bases clipped from V and 2 bases from J, the junction kept 2 bases outside the gene matches. Germline V CDR1 and CDR2: MNHEY, SMNVEV (reference sequence). The CDR3 loop spans 15 amino acids. CDR3 sequence reads: CASSLQQGGNQPQHF. For the CDR3, the DNA is TGTGCCAGCAGTTTACAACAGGGGGGCAATCAGCCCCAGCATTTT.

The chain has TRBV27 and TRBJ1-2; no firm D call. The CDR3 extends over 10 amino acids. The V end lost 5 bases, the J end lost 13 bases, and 11 bases lay between the germline ends. The V gene's germline CDR1 is MNHEY and CDR2 SMNVEV (reference sequence). CDR3 amino acids: CASSRAWSTF. In DNA form, the CDR3 reads TGTGCCAGCAGTCGGGCCTGGTCCACCTTC.

The genes are TRBV5-6 and TRBJ2-5, with 7 bases lining up with TRBD2. The germline CDR1 and CDR2 sequences are SGHDT and YYEEEE. This CDR3 is 15 amino acids long. V gave up 0 bases and J gave up 4 bases; unmatched junction bases: 6. This CDR3 is CASSLAGLAGETQYF. As DNA, the CDR3 is TGTGCCAGCAGCTTGGCCGGTTTAGCGGGAGAGACCCAGTACTTC. Combining the CDR3 with reference TRBV5-6 and TRBJ2-5 gives the whole variable domain DAGVTQSPTHLIKTRGQQVTLRCSPKSGHDTVSWYQQALGQGPQFIFQYYEEEERQRGNFPDRFSGHQFPNYSSELNVNALLLGDSALYLCASSLAGLAGETQYFGPGTRLLVL.

This chain uses TRBV29-1 with TRBJ2-1; D not certain. Germline CDR1 is SQVTM and CDR2 is ANQGSEA. V gave up 4 bases and J gave up 6 bases, with 10 bases separating them. The CDR3 totals 12 residues. The CDR3 spells CSVVGPLNEQFF. CDR3 DNA sequence: TGCAGCGTTGTAGGACCCCTCAATGAGCAGTTCTTC.

This sequence joins TRBV5-1 and TRBJ2-2, with 8 bases matching TRBD2. The CDR3 has 16 amino acids. V lost 0 bases, J lost 7 bases, and 8 bases stayed unmatched. The germline CDR1 and CDR2 sequences are SGHRS and YFSETQ. The DNA of the CDR3 is TGCGCCAGCAGCTTGGCAGCGGGAGAGGCTGGCGGGGAGCTGTTTTTT. This sequence encodes CASSLAAGEAGGELFF.

The chain combines TRBV5-7 with TRBJ1-1; D not resolved. TRBV5-7 is an ORF for which the function is uncertain. CDR3 length: 12 amino acids. Trimming removed 5 bases from V and 1 base from J, with 6 bases in between. The CDR3 nucleotides are TGTGCCAGCAGTTTCGGGAACACTGAAGCTTTCTTT. It yields the protein CASSFGNTEAFF.

Notes on this clone: A read error may account for a junction end that differs from germline. The V gene is TRBV28, the J gene TRBJ2-7; perhaps TRBD1 as D (6 bases). The germline V gene encodes CDR1 MDHEN and CDR2 SYDVKM. The CDR3 contains 15 residues. In nucleotides, the CDR3 is TGTGCCACCAGTGTTACAGGGAAAGGGGCCTACGAGCAGTACTTC. It encodes CATSVTGKGAYEQYF. The variable domain in full, with the rest retrieved from reference TRBV28 and TRBJ2-7, is DVKVTQSSRYLVKRTGEKVFLECVQDMDHENMFWYRQDPGLGLRLIYFSYDVKMKEKGDIPEGYSVSREKKERFSLILESASTNQTSMYLCATSVTGKGAYEQYFGPGTRLTVT.

This clone showed up just once. V gene TRBV30 combines with J gene TRBJ2-3; D is unresolved. The CDR3 totals 14 residues. V dropped 0 bases and J dropped 4 bases, with 11 bases sitting between them. Germline CDR1 is GTSNPN and CDR2 is SVGIG (reference sequence). CDR3 in DNA: TGTGCCTGGAGTGTAGGAGATTGGGCAGATACGCAGTATTTT. It codes for CAWSVGDWADTQYF.

The chain uses TRBV30 and TRBJ2-7; 9 bases match TRBD1. The CDR3 loop spans 15 amino acids. J was trimmed by 3 bases and V by 3 bases; bases with no gene match: 9. Germline-derived CDR1 and CDR2 are GTSNPN and SVGIG (reference sequence). DNA for the CDR3: TGTGCCTGGAGGAACCCGGGACAGGGAATCTACGAGCAGTACTTC. Encoded protein: CAWRNPGQGIYEQYF.

This clone was picked up one time. This rearrangement joins TRBV19 to TRBJ2-6; D remains unclear. V dropped 4 bases and J dropped 0 bases, with 7 bases sitting between them. Germline CDR1 LNHDA, CDR2 SQIVND (reference sequence). CDR3 length: 15 amino acids. CDR3 amino acids: CASSTGPSGANVLTF. CDR3 coding DNA: TGTGCCAGTAGTACAGGTCCCTCTGGGGCCAACGTCCTGACTTTC.

The chain joins TRBV7-6 to TRBJ2-1; 9 bases agree with TRBD2. Germline loops: CDR1 SGHVS, CDR2 FNYEAQ. Trimming took 1 base from V and 7 from J; bases not matched to a gene: 5. The CDR3 totals 15 residues. DNA of the CDR3: TGTGCCAGCAGCTTAGTAGCGGGAGTTGGGAATGAGCAGTTCTTC. Residues: CASSLVAGVGNEQFF.

This sequence joins TRBV5-1 and TRBJ1-1; TRBD1 agrees at 7 bases. Germline CDR1 reads SGHRS; CDR2 reads YFSETQ. With V trimmed by 4 bases and J by 3 bases, 3 bases remained unmatched. The length of the CDR3 is 13 residues. CDR3 in amino acids: CASSPTGDTEAFF. CDR3 DNA sequence: TGCGCCAGCAGCCCTACAGGGGACACTGAAGCTTTCTTT.

Here the CDR3 DNA reads TGCGCCAGCAGCTTCAGGGGCCGGGCTAGCACAGATACGCAGTATTTT. Protein: CASSFRGRASTDTQYF. V and J are TRBV5-1 and TRBJ2-3, with D perhaps matching TRBD1 (6 bases). There are 16 residues in the CDR3. The germline gives CDR1 SGHRS, CDR2 YFSETQ. The ends were cut back, 2 bases at V and 0 bases at J, with 13 bases in the middle. Drawing the rest from reference TRBV5-1 and TRBJ2-3, the complete variable domain is KAGVTQTPRYLIKTRGQQVTLSCSPISGHRSVSWYQQTPGQGLQFLFEYFSETQRNKGNFPGRFSGRQFSNSRSEMNVSTLELGDSALYLCASSFRGRASTDTQYFGPGTRLTVL.

The chain carries TRBV5-1 and TRBJ2-7, with D possibly matching TRBD1 (5 bases). Germline assignment: CDR1 SGHRS and CDR2 YFSETQ. The CDR3 totals 12 residues. V lost 3 bases and J 7 bases, leaving 11 bases between the germline ends. The CDR3 coding sequence is TGCGCCAGCAGCTCTGGGGCGCGGGAGCAGTACTTC. It specifies CASSSGAREQYF.

This chain uses TRBV30 with TRBJ2-7, with D perhaps TRBD2 (5 bases). Germline assignment: CDR1 GTSNPN and CDR2 SVGIG (reference sequence). This CDR3 comprises 14 residues. The V and J ends lost 2 bases and 1 base respectively, with 12 bases between them. CDR3 DNA: TGTGCCTGGAGTATTTGGACTCCTTCCTACGAGCAGTACTTC. It translates to CAWSIWTPSYEQYF.

The chain is built from TRBV14 and TRBJ2-5; 8 bases match TRBD2. Germline V CDR1 and CDR2: SGHDN, FVKESK. The junction had 9 bases not matched to a gene; V was cut back by 4 bases and J by 5 bases. The CDR3 contains 15 residues. CDR3 sequence reads: CASSPGRAFGETQYF. DNA for the CDR3: TGTGCCAGCAGCCCCGGGAGGGCCTTTGGGGAGACCCAGTACTTC.

The chain employs TRBV27 and TRBJ2-1; D may be TRBD1 or TRBD2 (6 bases each). CDR3 length equals 17 residues. V dropped 5 bases and J dropped 0 bases, with 17 bases sitting between them. Germline assignment: CDR1 MNHEY and CDR2 SMNVEV (reference sequence). As DNA, the CDR3 is TGTGCCAGCAGTGACCTCGGAGGGGGAAGCTCCTACAATGAGCAGTTCTTC. Its translation is CASSDLGGGSSYNEQFF.

This clone showed up just once. This rearrangement joins TRBV7-9 to TRBJ2-2; TRBD2 matches at 9 bases. The CDR3 spans 15 residues. Germline V gives CDR1 SEHNR, CDR2 FQNEAQ (reference sequence). V dropped 3 bases and J dropped 3; count of bases not matched to a gene: 2. The CDR3 loop is CASSFTSGHTGELFF. In DNA, the CDR3 is TGTGCCAGCAGCTTTACTAGCGGGCACACCGGGGAGCTGTTTTTT.

The rearrangement joins TRBV5-1 to TRBJ2-2; no reliable D call. Looked up from germline, CDR1 is SGHRS and CDR2 is YFSETQ. V was pared by 2 bases and J by 4 bases, with 9 bases between. There are 14 residues in the CDR3. In DNA form, the CDR3 reads TGCGCCAGCAGCTTTTACGTTGGCACCGGGGAGCTGTTTTTT. Its translation is CASSFYVGTGELFF.

CDR3 nucleotides: TGTGCCAGCAGCGTAGATGGGCCGGCTGACAATGAGCAGTTCTTC. Translated, it gives CASSVDGPADNEQFF. The chain carries TRBV9 and TRBJ2-1; D unresolved. The germline V gene has CDR1 SGDLS and CDR2 YYNGEE. The CDR3 covers 15 residues. Trimming took off 0 bases at V and 5 bases at J, with 12 bases between the two ends.